This T cell receptor beta chain was obtained from a study of blood T cell repertoires in COVID-19. As originally analysed: Estimation of nucleated cell counts was performed using reference gene primer amplification. This table comes from immunoSEQ multiplex PCR, and its TCRdb copy is limited to in-frame clones, with some not included. V and J calls and clone size are copied from that table; D and trimming were computed from the DNA. The sample has more than 95,000 clones; roughly 80% are singletons. Germline assignment: CDR1 MDHEN and CDR2 SYDVKM. Trimming cost V 5 bases and J 4 bases; bases outside gene matches: 7. This CDR3 region has 15 residues.

The chain uses TRBV28 and TRBJ1-5; 8 positions match TRBD1. This receptor was obtained from a woman older than 75 with acute or convalescent COVID-19. Material for sequencing was peripheral blood. CDR3 sequence reads: CASSLRDRPNQPQHF. DNA of the CDR3: TGTGCCAGCAGTCTCCGGGACAGGCCAAATCAGCCCCAGCATTTT. The full variable domain, with the rest looked up from reference TRBV28 and TRBJ1-5, is DVKVTQSSRYLVKRTGEKVFLECVQDMDHENMFWYRQDPGLGLRLIYFSYDVKMKEKGDIPEGYSVSREKKERFSLILESASTNQTSMYLCASSLRDRPNQPQHFGDGTRLSIL.